This T cell receptor beta chain was sequenced during a study of human CD8 memory T cell subsets. Whole-study results and caveats: The study sequenced T cell receptor beta chains and no other chains. Stem-like memory and precursor exhausted T cells were similarly highly diverse; effector memory cells were not.

Sequencing libraries of TCR beta were made by UMI-labeled 5' RACE. TCRdb reanalyzed the 5' RACE reads, giving one entry per CDR3 protein sequence and no DNA. In total, the table holds 6,500 to 9,000 distinct CDR3 sequences. The CDR3 extends over 15 amino acids. Germline CDR1 and CDR2: DFQATT and SNEGSKA (reference sequence). Total CD8+ T cells were enriched by negative magnetic separation. Extraction drew RNA from duplicate vials of around 140,000 sorted CD8+ T cells for each subset. About this clonotype itself: Its antigen is still unknown.

The chain couples TRBV20-1 to TRBJ2-2; the TRBD2 assignment by TCRdb is unverifiable without DNA. Source material: CD8+ T cells from PBMCs. This sequence originates from a human donor in good health. The CDR3 protein is CSANKAGENTGELFF.